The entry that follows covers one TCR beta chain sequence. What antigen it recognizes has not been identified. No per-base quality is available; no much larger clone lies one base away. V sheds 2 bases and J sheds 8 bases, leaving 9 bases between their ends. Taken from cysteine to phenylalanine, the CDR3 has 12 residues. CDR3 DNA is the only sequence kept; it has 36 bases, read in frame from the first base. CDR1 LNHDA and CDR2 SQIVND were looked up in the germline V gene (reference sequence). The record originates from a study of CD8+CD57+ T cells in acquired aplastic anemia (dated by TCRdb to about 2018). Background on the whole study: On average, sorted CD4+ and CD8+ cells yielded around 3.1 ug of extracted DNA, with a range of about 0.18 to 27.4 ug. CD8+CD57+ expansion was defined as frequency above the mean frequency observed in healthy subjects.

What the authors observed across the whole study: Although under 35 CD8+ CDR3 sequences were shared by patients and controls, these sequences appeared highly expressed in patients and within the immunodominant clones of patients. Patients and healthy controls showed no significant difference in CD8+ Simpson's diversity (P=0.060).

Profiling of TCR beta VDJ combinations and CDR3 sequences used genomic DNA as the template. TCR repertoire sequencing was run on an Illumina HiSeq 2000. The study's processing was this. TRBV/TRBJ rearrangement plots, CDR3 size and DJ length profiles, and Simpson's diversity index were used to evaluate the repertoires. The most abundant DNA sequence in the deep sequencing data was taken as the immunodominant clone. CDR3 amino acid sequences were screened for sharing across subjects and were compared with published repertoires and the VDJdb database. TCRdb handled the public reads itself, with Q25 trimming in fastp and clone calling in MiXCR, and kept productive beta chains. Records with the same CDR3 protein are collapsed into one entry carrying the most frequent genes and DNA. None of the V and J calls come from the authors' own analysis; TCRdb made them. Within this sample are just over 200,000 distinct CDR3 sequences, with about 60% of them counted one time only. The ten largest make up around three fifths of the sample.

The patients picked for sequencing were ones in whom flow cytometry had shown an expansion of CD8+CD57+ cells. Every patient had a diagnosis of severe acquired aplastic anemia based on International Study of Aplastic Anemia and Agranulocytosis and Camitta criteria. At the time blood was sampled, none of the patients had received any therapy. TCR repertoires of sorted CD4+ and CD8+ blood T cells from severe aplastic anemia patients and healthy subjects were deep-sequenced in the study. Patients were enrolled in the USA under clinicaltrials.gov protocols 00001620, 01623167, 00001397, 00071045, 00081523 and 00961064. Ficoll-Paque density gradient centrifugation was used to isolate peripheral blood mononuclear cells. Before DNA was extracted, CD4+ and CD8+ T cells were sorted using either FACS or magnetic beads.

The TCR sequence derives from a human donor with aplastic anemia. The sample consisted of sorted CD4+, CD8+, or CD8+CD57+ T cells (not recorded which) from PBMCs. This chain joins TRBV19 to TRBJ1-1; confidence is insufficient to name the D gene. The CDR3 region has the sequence CASSIQVNEAFF. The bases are TGTGCCAGTAGTATACAGGTTAACGAAGCTTTCTTT.